This T cell receptor (beta chain) was recovered during a study of T cell changes during pregnancy in multiple sclerosis. Per the germline V gene, CDR1 is LNHDA and CDR2 is SQIVND (reference sequence). The CDR3 sequence is 16 residues long. With V trimmed by 6 bases and J by 7 bases, 14 bases remained unmatched. The assay was immunoSEQ multiplex PCR, and TCRdb's table has in-frame clones only and misses some. This sample yields some 110,000 clones, of which around nine tenths are seen a single time; over 1.5% belongs to the top ten. The receptor's source is a female donor with multiple sclerosis, enrolled in a pregnancy study. The source was peripheral blood, collected in the third trimester of pregnancy. V gene TRBV19 combines with J gene TRBJ1-5, with 8 bases lining up with TRBD1. The CDR3 loop reads CASRPPTQGARQPQHF. DNA for the CDR3: TGTGCCAGTAGACCCCCCACGCAGGGGGCAAGGCAGCCCCAGCATTTT. The complete variable domain, with remaining parts taken from reference TRBV19 and TRBJ1-5, reads DGGITQSPKYLFRKEGQNVTLSCEQNLNHDAMYWYRQDPGQGLRLIYYSQIVNDFQKGDIAEGYSVSREKKESFPLTVTSAQKNPTAFYLCASRPPTQGARQPQHFGDGTRLSIL.